The source of this T cell receptor (beta chain) is a study of T-cell reconstitution after alpha-beta-depleted transplantation in children. V lost 5 bases and J lost 1; bases outside the gene matches: 3. The CDR3 consists of 14 residues. About this clonotype itself: Its specificity is unknown.

The study, taken as a whole, reports: Newly made T cells mostly supplied T-cell counts and diversity one year after transplant. The study traced high day-60 TCRbeta diversity in some patients to surviving recipient T cells and thymic progenitors.

Researchers prepared the TCRbeta library using unique molecular identifiers, the study reports. TCRdb re-derived calls from the PCR reads in MiXCR, one entry per CDR3 protein. This sample has about 980,000 distinct CDR3 sequences, with less than 30% found just once. This sample comprised PBMCs, mostly from graft donor cells, obtained 360 days after TCRalphabeta/CD19-depleted stem cell transplant. This TCR was recovered from a boy in the first two years of life who had a stem cell transplant for SCID, so the T cells may come from the graft donor. This chain uses TRBV12-3 or TRBV12-4 with TRBJ2-7; 9 nucleotides align to TRBD2. CDR3 amino acids: CASSPGLASYEQYF. Here the CDR3 DNA reads TGTGCCAGCAGTCCAGGACTAGCGTCCTACGAGCAGTACTTC.